This TCR beta chain was sequenced during a study of regulatory T cells in long-lasting Graves disease. The germline V gene encodes CDR1 SGHAT and CDR2 FQNNGV. V was clipped by 5 bases and J by 2 bases, with 11 bases between them. The CDR3 extends over 14 amino acids. Time point defined: newly diagnosed GD, antithyroid drugs for less than 3 months. Isolated PBMC RNA provided the starting material for the TCR library. Through Arm-PCR of CDR3 regions and iRepertoire HTBI primers, TCR beta libraries were built. A single record per CDR3 protein comes from TCRdb applying MiXCR to the multiplex PCR reads. The sample lists 300,000 to 400,000 distinct CDR3 sequences, about a sixth occurring once. General study points: Relative to newly diagnosed Graves' patients, persistent ones had lower TCR diversity.

This clonotype was picked up many times. Its antigen is unidentified. The same sample was also studied in work on T cells in Graves' hyperthyroidism and ophthalmopathy.

The receptor was isolated from a man aged 35-49 years with Graves disease. The V gene is TRBV11-2, the J gene TRBJ2-3, with D possibly being TRBD2 (6 bases). This specimen was peripheral blood mononuclear cells (PBMCs), taken at new diagnosis, from a patient treated with antithyroid drugs. CDR3 region: CASSVTSFTDTQYF. In nucleotides, the CDR3 is TGTGCCAGCAGCGTGACTAGTTTCACAGATACGCAGTATTTT.